This is a list of T cell receptor beta chains from one sample in a study of blood T cell repertoires in COVID-19. The method was immunoSEQ multiplex PCR; TCRdb's version includes in-frame clones alone and lacks a portion of them. The sample carries roughly 23,000 clones, approximately 91% recorded once. Sequences were obtained from peripheral blood. The receptor set was obtained from a woman in her seventies with active COVID-19. CDR3s include the opening cysteine and the closing phenylalanine or tryptophan. Each record gives: J gene, V gene, D gene, clone size, CDR3 protein, CDR3 DNA. The D gene is left open where the match is weak. Clone size is stated in some rows and not others, as once, few, many or a class when expanded.

>TRBJ2-1|TRBV7-9|TRBD2|NA
CASSVLAGGPLSSYNEQFF
TGTGCCAGCAGCGTCTTAGCGGGAGGGCCATTGAGCTCCTACAATGAGCAGTTCTTC
>TRBJ1-2|TRBV11-2|NA|once
CASSPGSNYGYTF
TGTGCCAGCAGCCCCGGGTCTAACTATGGCTACACCTTC
>TRBJ2-7|TRBV6-2/TRBV6-3|TRBD2|once
CASSRIAGGNYEQYF
TGTGCCAGCAGCCGGATAGCGGGAGGGAACTACGAGCAGTACTTC
>TRBJ1-1|TRBV5-1|NA|NA
CASSLAPGSRNTEAFF
TGCGCCAGCAGCTTGGCCCCGGGGTCTAGGAACACTGAAGCTTTCTTT
>TRBJ1-5|TRBV28|TRBD1|NA
CASSLNLGQGTINQPQHF
TGTGCCAGCAGTTTAAACCTGGGACAGGGGACGATCAATCAGCCCCAGCATTTT
>TRBJ1-6|TRBV3-1/TRBV3-2|NA|few
CASSPDLGGASNSPLHF
TGTGCCAGCAGCCCCGACCTCGGGGGGGCAAGTAATTCACCCCTCCACTTT
>TRBJ2-2|TRBV30|TRBD2|NA
CAWSYQASGRAATGELFF
TGTGCCTGGAGTTATCAGGCTAGCGGGAGGGCCGCCACCGGGGAGCTGTTTTTT
>TRBJ1-1|TRBV6-5|NA|NA
CASRGVGDREAFF
TGTGCCAGCAGAGGTGTGGGCGACCGAGAAGCTTTCTTT
>TRBJ2-5|TRBV6-5|NA|NA
CASSLSGGAPWTQYF
TGTGCCAGCAGTCTTTCGGGTGGCGCGCCCTGGACCCAGTACTTC
>TRBJ1-2|TRBV6-1|NA|NA
CASSEGVGSSSYYGYTF
TGTGCCAGCAGTGAAGGCGTGGGGAGCAGCAGCTACTATGGCTACACCTTC
>TRBJ1-2|TRBV7-9|TRBD1|NA
CASSFGQGFYGYTF
TGTGCCAGCAGCTTTGGACAGGGTTTCTATGGCTACACCTTC
>TRBJ1-6|TRBV6-5|NA|NA
CASTRGGDNSPLHF
TGTGCCAGCACCCGGGGGGGGGATAATTCACCCCTCCACTTT
>TRBJ1-5|TRBV3-1/TRBV3-2|NA|NA
CASSVMSSNQPQHF
TGTGCCAGCAGCGTAATGAGTAGCAATCAGCCCCAGCATTTT
>TRBJ1-1|TRBV5-1|TRBD1|NA
CASSSTGGNTEAFF
TGCGCCAGCAGTTCGACAGGGGGGAACACTGAAGCTTTCTTT
>TRBJ1-2|TRBV2|TRBD1|NA
CASSEGRGRFGYTF
TGTGCCAGCAGTGAGGGCAGGGGGAGGTTTGGCTACACCTTC
>TRBJ1-5|TRBV10-3|TRBD1|NA
CAAHPGQGNQPQHF
TGTGCCGCCCACCCGGGACAGGGCAATCAGCCCCAGCATTTT
>TRBJ1-1|TRBV6-5|NA|NA
CASSFQGLANTEAFF
TGTGCCAGCAGTTTCCAGGGGCTCGCGAACACTGAAGCTTTCTTT
>TRBJ1-2|TRBV7-8|NA|NA
CASSFLAVAYGYTF
TGTGCCAGCAGCTTTCTGGCAGTAGCCTATGGCTACACCTTC
>TRBJ2-7|TRBV5-8|TRBD1|NA
CASSLDPTGYIIYEQYF
TGTGCCAGCAGCTTGGACCCGACAGGGTACATCATCTACGAGCAGTACTTC
>TRBJ1-2|TRBV19|TRBD1|NA
CASSSSGTGSHGYTF
TGTGCCAGTAGTAGCTCCGGGACAGGGTCCCATGGCTACACCTTC
>TRBJ2-1|TRBV7-9|NA|NA
CASSDRLGSVDEQFF
TGTGCCAGCAGCGACCGACTAGGGTCTGTCGATGAGCAGTTCTTC
>TRBJ2-1|TRBV27|NA|NA
CASSPLVAVSSYNEQFF
TGTGCCAGCAGCCCCTTGGTAGCGGTGAGCTCCTACAATGAGCAGTTCTTC
>TRBJ2-3|TRBV9|NA|NA
CASSRGSSGASTDTQYF
TGTGCCAGCAGTCGGGGGAGTAGCGGAGCTAGCACAGATACGCAGTATTTT
>TRBJ1-1|TRBV18|NA|NA
CASSPLGAMNTEAFF
TGTGCCAGCTCACCCCTTGGGGCCATGAACACTGAAGCTTTCTTT
>TRBJ1-5|TRBV2|TRBD1|NA
CASRKDRASNQPQHF
TGTGCCAGCCGTAAGGACAGGGCGAGCAATCAGCCCCAGCATTTT
>TRBJ1-4|TRBV4-1|NA|once
CASSQDVSITNEKLFF
TGCGCCAGCAGCCAAGATGTGAGCATAACTAATGAAAAACTGTTTTTT
>TRBJ1-1|TRBV5-1|TRBD1|NA
CASSRRPTGGGSWNTEAFF
TGCGCCAGCAGCCGGCGTCCGACAGGGGGCGGTTCTTGGAACACTGAAGCTTTCTTT
>TRBJ1-1|TRBV6-6|NA|NA
CASIPYAGVSTEAFF
TGTGCCAGCATACCATACGCGGGGGTGAGCACTGAAGCTTTCTTT
>TRBJ1-2|TRBV5-6|TRBD1|NA
CASSMDRGNYGYTF
TGTGCCAGCAGCATGGACAGGGGCAACTATGGCTACACCTTC
>TRBJ1-6|TRBV5-6|TRBD1|NA
CASSLGQGPSLHF
TGTGCCAGCAGCTTAGGACAGGGGCCGTCCCTCCACTTT
>TRBJ2-7|TRBV27|NA|NA
CASSAIAHTYEQYF
TGTGCCAGCAGTGCAATAGCGCACACCTACGAGCAGTACTTC
>TRBJ2-5|TRBV27|NA|NA
CASSTSGTQETQYF
TGTGCCAGCAGTACATCCGGGACACAAGAGACCCAGTACTTC
>TRBJ2-2|TRBV6-1|TRBD2|NA
CASSEFGAGELFSGELFF
TGTGCCAGCAGTGAATTTGGGGCGGGGGAGTTATTTAGCGGGGAGCTGTTTTTT
>TRBJ1-2|TRBV28|TRBD1|NA
CASSASPTGLYGYTF
TGTGCCAGCAGTGCTTCCCCGACAGGGCTCTATGGCTACACCTTC
>TRBJ2-7|TRBV5-1|TRBD2|few
CASSLDGTSAYEQYF
TGCGCCAGCAGCTTGGATGGGACTAGCGCCTACGAGCAGTACTTC
>TRBJ2-1|TRBV5-1|NA|NA
CASSLGGGQTLNEQFF
TGCGCCAGCAGCTTGGGAGGCGGACAGACCTTAAATGAGCAGTTCTTC
>TRBJ2-1|TRBV4-2|TRBD2|once
CASSQERGLAGGSYNEQFF
TGTGCCAGCAGCCAAGAAAGGGGCCTGGCGGGAGGGTCCTACAATGAGCAGTTCTTC
>TRBJ2-5|TRBV15|TRBD1|NA
CATSSFGQGKTQYF
TGTGCCACCAGCAGTTTCGGACAGGGGAAGACCCAGTACTTC
>TRBJ1-1|TRBV6-5|NA|NA
CASRQGHGSHEAFF
TGTGCCAGCAGGCAGGGACACGGCTCACATGAAGCTTTCTTT
>TRBJ1-3|TRBV18|TRBD1|once
CASSPSPGGLSGNTIYF
TGTGCCAGCTCACCATCACCAGGGGGACTCTCTGGAAACACCATATATTTT
>TRBJ1-2|TRBV19|NA|NA
CASSEMRYGYTF
TGTGCCAGTAGCGAGATGCGGTATGGCTACACCTTC
>TRBJ2-1|TRBV12-3/TRBV12-4|NA|NA
CASSSGRANEQFF
TGTGCCAGCAGTTCGGGAAGGGCGAATGAACAGTTCTTC
>TRBJ2-7|TRBV5-1|NA|NA
CASSGGGRDYEQYF
TGCGCCAGCAGCGGCGGAGGTAGGGACTACGAGCAGTACTTC
>TRBJ2-5|TRBV5-4|NA|NA
CASSSQSTQYF
TGTGCCAGCAGCTCCCAATCGACCCAGTACTTC
>TRBJ2-7|TRBV2|TRBD2|NA
CASSGPGGPNEQYF
TGTGCCAGCAGTGGGCCGGGAGGGCCAAACGAGCAGTACTTC
>TRBJ1-2|TRBV28|TRBD1|NA
CASSSGQGSNYGYTF
TGTGCCAGCAGTTCGGGACAGGGATCCAACTATGGCTACACCTTC
>TRBJ2-1|TRBV4-1|TRBD2|NA
CASSSGLAGGGGNEQFF
TGCGCCAGCAGCTCGGGACTAGCGGGAGGCGGCGGCAATGAGCAGTTCTTC
>TRBJ2-2|TRBV28|TRBD1|NA
CASSFPPGQGNTGELFF
TGTGCCAGCAGTTTTCCCCCGGGACAGGGGAACACCGGGGAGCTGTTTTTT
>TRBJ1-2|TRBV5-6|NA|NA
CASSFSWDWGYTF
TGTGCCAGCAGCTTTTCTTGGGACTGGGGCTACACCTTC